Below are 32 T cell receptor beta chains sequenced from a single sample in a study of T-cell memory formation after mild COVID-19. TCRdb re-analysed the 5' RACE reads in MiXCR, keeping a single row per CDR3 protein. The profile shows a few hundred thousand distinct CDR3 sequences, 20% to 25% of them singletons. The sequenced sample was PBMCs or a T cell subset sorted from them (not recorded which). The receptors come from a man aged 18 to 29 who had mild COVID-19 (a few samples of this study predate the infection). Cell type and time point are not known.

V and J are TRBV12-3 or TRBV12-4 and TRBJ1-2; D is possibly TRBD1 (5 bases). The CDR3 has 13 amino acids. V lost 7 bases and J lost 3, with 12 bases in between. CDR3: CASKGGAYYGYTF. For the CDR3, the DNA is TGTGCCAGCAAGGGCGGGGCCTACTATGGCTACACCTTC.

This clonotype was seen a handful of times. The gene calls are TRBV2 and TRBJ2-3; D uncertain. The CDR3 sequence is 13 residues long. Germline CDR1 reads SNHLY; CDR2 reads FYNNEI. V was pared by 3 bases and J by 6 bases, with 10 bases between. CDR3 loop: CASSEPPVDTQYF. The DNA of the CDR3 is TGTGCCAGCAGTGAGCCCCCCGTGGATACGCAGTATTTT.

The chain uses TRBV7-7 and TRBJ1-2, with a possible D match to TRBD1 (6 bases). Germline values: CDR1 SSHAT, CDR2 FNYEAQ (reference sequence). The CDR3 is 16 residues long. Trimming shortened V by 5 bases and J by 1 base, and 17 bases separated the two germline ends. DNA for the CDR3: TGTGCCAGCAGCCCGCTGGGGGCAGGGAATAACTATGGCTACACCTTC. Its protein product is CASSPLGAGNNYGYTF. The full variable domain, completed using reference TRBV7-7 and TRBJ1-2, is GAGVSQSPRYKVTKRGQDVTLRCDPISSHATLYWYQQALGQGPEFLTYFNYEAQPDKSGLPSDRFSAERPEGSISTLTIQRTEQRDSAMYRCASSPLGAGNNYGYTFGSGTRLTVV.

This sequence joins TRBV6-5 and TRBJ2-7; maybe TRBD1 (6 bases). Trimming pared 7 bases from V and 5 bases from J, leaving 15 bases between. From germline, CDR1 is MNHEY and CDR2 SVGAGI. The CDR3 length is 13 residues. Here the CDR3 reads CASTRTGLDEQYF. Here the CDR3 DNA reads TGTGCCAGCACCAGAACAGGGCTGGACGAGCAGTACTTC.

CDR3 residues: CSVTAGTGIAEKLFF. In nucleotides, the CDR3 is TGCAGCGTGACTGCCGGGACAGGAATAGCCGAAAAACTGTTTTTT. The V gene is TRBV29-1, the J gene TRBJ1-4, with 8 positions matching TRBD1. CDR3 size: 15 residues. CDR1 is SQVTM and CDR2 is ANQGSEA in the germline V gene. V lost 6 bases, J lost 8 bases, and 14 bases stayed unmatched.

The chain carries TRBV27 and TRBJ1-1; D gene unclear. The CDR3 runs to 15 residues. Germline V gene lookup returns CDR1 MNHEY and CDR2 SMNVEV (reference sequence). V was pared by 3 bases and J by 0 bases, with 11 bases between. CDR3: CASSLSFSMNTEAFF. The CDR3 DNA follows: TGTGCCAGCAGTTTGAGCTTCTCCATGAACACTGAAGCTTTCTTT.

The chain carries TRBV30 and TRBJ1-2, with D perhaps TRBD1 (5 bases). This CDR3 is 14 amino acids long. Germline V gives CDR1 GTSNPN, CDR2 SVGIG (reference sequence). Trimming removed 2 bases from V and 9 bases from J, with 19 bases in between. In DNA, the CDR3 is TGTGCCTGGAGTCCCCCTGGGGCAGTCTCGCGCTACACCTTC. As protein: CAWSPPGAVSRYTF. Based on the CDR3 plus reference TRBV30 and TRBJ1-2, the full variable domain is SQTIHQWPATLVQPVGSPLSLECTVEGTSNPNLYWYRQAAGRGLQLLFYSVGIGQISSEVPQNLSASRPQDRQFILSSKKLLLSDSGFYLCAWSPPGAVSRYTFGSGTRLTVV.

A few counts support this clonotype. The chain uses TRBV4-1 and TRBJ1-1; tentatively, D is TRBD1 (6 bases). The V end lost 0 bases, the J end lost 3 bases, and 17 bases lay between the germline ends. The germline V gene has CDR1 MGHRA and CDR2 YSYEKL. This CDR3 comprises 17 residues. CDR3 amino acids: CASSQDMRRGPDTEAFF. The CDR3 DNA sequence: TGCGCCAGCAGCCAAGATATGAGGCGGGGGCCGGACACTGAAGCTTTCTTT.

The chain carries TRBV2 and TRBJ2-1; 12 bases match TRBD2. Germline-derived CDR1 and CDR2 are SNHLY and FYNNEI. The CDR3 sequence is 15 residues long. The V segment lost 4 bases and the J segment 6 bases; nucleotides outside the gene matches: 4. CDR3 sequence: CASSVGLAGRNEQFF. The CDR3 DNA follows: TGTGCCAGCAGTGTGGGACTAGCGGGCCGCAATGAGCAGTTCTTC.

The gene calls are TRBV7-9 and TRBJ2-6; TRBD2 is a possible D gene (5 bases). V lost 11 bases and J 0 bases, leaving 8 bases between the germline ends. The CDR3 is 13 residues long. Germline CDR1 SEHNR, CDR2 FQNEAQ (reference sequence). The DNA of the CDR3 is TGTGCCGGCCGGGGCTCTGGGGCCAACGTCCTGACTTTC. Translating gives CAGRGSGANVLTF.

This chain uses TRBV4-1 with TRBJ1-1; 10 bases map to TRBD1. The CDR3 has 15 amino acids. J gave up 6 bases and V 6 bases, and 10 bases lay outside the gene matches. Germline CDR1 is MGHRA and CDR2 is YSYEKL. The CDR3 protein is CASRSPGQGRSEAFF. The CDR3 bases are TGCGCCAGCAGATCGCCGGGACAGGGGAGGTCTGAAGCTTTCTTT.

This clonotype has more than one count but fewer than ten. This chain joins TRBV30 and TRBJ2-7, with 7 bases that match TRBD2. The CDR3 contains 11 residues. The J segment lost 4 bases and the V segment lost 8 bases, leaving 5 bases of the junction unmatched. Germline-derived CDR1 and CDR2 are GTSNPN and SVGIG (reference sequence). CDR3: CAGGVPYEQYF. The CDR3 nucleotides read TGTGCCGGGGGGGTCCCATACGAGCAGTACTTC.

The CDR3 spells CASSVAGGTNYGYTF. The CDR3 DNA sequence: TGTGCCAGCAGCGTAGCTGGGGGAACTAACTATGGCTACACCTTC. The chain joins TRBV9 to TRBJ1-2; possible D gene TRBD1, 5 bases. V was clipped by 0 bases and J by 0 bases, with 9 bases between them. This CDR3 contains 15 residues. CDR1 and CDR2 (germline): SGDLS, YYNGEE.

The rearrangement joins TRBV28 to TRBJ2-7; 11 nucleotides agree with TRBD2. This CDR3 has 12 amino acids. Germline CDR1 reads MDHEN; CDR2 reads SYDVKM. The trim removed 5 bases at V and 12 bases at J, leaving 6 bases unmatched. The CDR3 is CASSISSGGLYV. CDR3 nucleotide sequence: TGTGCCAGCAGTATATCTAGCGGGGGGCTGTACGTC.

The rearrangement uses TRBV7-6 and TRBJ1-1, with TRBD1 as a possible D gene (6 bases). This CDR3 contains 16 residues. In germline, CDR1 is SGHVS, CDR2 FNYEAQ. V was pared by 5 bases and J by 0 bases, with 16 bases between. The CDR3 DNA reads as TGTGCCAGCAGCCCGGGGGCGTCAGGGATGAACACTGAAGCTTTCTTT. Protein: CASSPGASGMNTEAFF.

The rearrangement joins TRBV20-1 to TRBJ2-5; 11 bases map to TRBD2. From germline, CDR1 is DFQATT and CDR2 SNEGSKA (reference sequence). This CDR3 region has 17 residues. V lost 6 bases and J lost 5; bases outside the gene matches: 17. CDR3 DNA: TGCAGTGCCTACTATAGCGGGGGGGCCGTTTTGAAGGAGACCCAGTACTTC. It specifies CSAYYSGGAVLKETQYF.

This chain's CDR3 is CASIRDRGTEAFF. In DNA, the CDR3 is TGTGCCAGCATCCGGGACAGGGGCACTGAAGCTTTCTTT. The chain employs TRBV5-6 and TRBJ1-1; 10 nucleotides line up with TRBD1. From germline, CDR1 is SGHDT and CDR2 YYEEEE. The CDR3 extends over 13 amino acids. Trimming at V came to 6 bases and at J to 4 bases, leaving 3 bases not matched to a gene.

J is TRBJ2-5 and V is TRBV29-1; D unclear. Germline loops: CDR1 SQVTM, CDR2 ANQGSEA. The V gene lost 7 bases and the J gene lost 9 bases, with 18 bases spanning the gap. This CDR3 has 12 amino acids. CDR3 region: CSASSGDGAQYF. The DNA of the CDR3 is TGCAGCGCCAGTAGTGGCGATGGGGCCCAGTACTTC.

This clonotype was seen only a few times. This rearrangement joins TRBV7-8 to TRBJ1-4; D gene uncertain. V was pared by 0 bases and J by 2 bases, with 7 bases between. The CDR3 contains 15 residues. In germline, CDR1 is SGHVS, CDR2 FQNEAQ. The CDR3 here is CASSLARITNEKLFF. DNA for the CDR3: TGTGCCAGCAGCTTAGCCCGGATTACTAATGAAAAACTGTTTTTT.

The V call is TRBV7-2, the J call TRBJ2-3; the match to TRBD2 covers 8 bases. The CDR3 covers 18 residues. With V trimmed by 5 bases and J by 1 base, 14 bases remained unmatched. Germline V CDR1 and CDR2: SGHTA, FQGNSA. For the CDR3, the DNA is TGTGCCAGCAGCCCTCGGCGGGGGGCCTCGCCACGCACAGATACGCAGTATTTT. Residues: CASSPRRGASPRTDTQYF. Drawing the rest from reference TRBV7-2 and TRBJ2-3, the complete variable domain is GAGVSQSPSNKVTEKGKDVELRCDPISGHTALYWYRQSLGQGLEFLIYFQGNSAPDKSGLPSDRFSAERTGGSVSTLTIQRTQQEDSAVYLCASSPRRGASPRTDTQYFGPGTRLTVL.

The chain is built from TRBV20-1 and TRBJ1-2, with 7 bases that match TRBD1. Germline CDR1 reads DFQATT; CDR2 reads SNEGSKA (reference sequence). Trimming at V came to 2 bases and at J to 5 bases, leaving 5 bases not matched to a gene. The CDR3 extends over 13 amino acids. CDR3 sequence: CSARPQGGYGYTF. The DNA of the CDR3 is TGCAGTGCTAGACCTCAGGGGGGGTATGGCTACACCTTC.

The chain has TRBV4-3 and TRBJ2-2, with D perhaps matching TRBD1 or TRBD2 (5 bases each). Trimming cost V 4 bases and J 3 bases, with 9 bases left between them. This CDR3 is 14 amino acids long. Germline V gives CDR1 LGHNA, CDR2 YSLEER. CDR3 nucleotide sequence: TGCGCCAGCAGCCTCGGGGACGACACCGGGGAGCTGTTTTTT. Translating it yields CASSLGDDTGELFF.

The rearrangement uses TRBV27 and TRBJ1-4, with D unclear. V was cut by 5 bases and J by 8 bases, with 12 bases left in between. Germline CDR1 MNHEY, CDR2 SMNVEV (reference sequence). The CDR3 spans 13 residues. CDR3 sequence reads: CASSPYLGEKLFF. The CDR3, as DNA: TGTGCCAGCAGTCCCTACTTGGGCGAAAAACTGTTTTTT.

This clonotype was seen a few times. The junction and the germline gene differ at one end; a read error may be behind it. The chain is built from TRBV9 and TRBJ2-2, with a tentative D call TRBD2 (6 bases). Looked up from germline, CDR1 is SGDLS and CDR2 is YYNGEE. The CDR3 totals 14 residues. CDR3 residues: CASRVADGVGELFF. CDR3 bases: TGTGCCAGCAGGGTAGCGGACGGGGTCGGGGAGCTGTTTTTT.

V is TRBV5-1 and J is TRBJ1-2; TRBD1 matches 9 bases. Per the germline V gene, CDR1 is SGHRS and CDR2 is YFSETQ. V was clipped by 4 bases and J by 3 bases; unmatched bases: 7. This CDR3 has 15 amino acids. Here the CDR3 reads CASSPNRGRDYGYTF. The CDR3 DNA sequence: TGCGCCAGCAGCCCGAACAGGGGGCGCGACTATGGCTACACCTTC.

There are a few counts of this clonotype. The genes are TRBV5-1 and TRBJ1-2, with D perhaps matching TRBD1 (6 bases). V was trimmed by 4 bases and J by 8 bases, leaving 21 bases between them. The CDR3 runs to 15 residues. Germline V gene lookup returns CDR1 SGHRS and CDR2 YFSETQ. CDR3 bases: TGCGCCAGCAGCGGTAGTACAGGGAATACGAGAGGCTACACCTTC. It translates to CASSGSTGNTRGYTF.

V usage is TRBV16 and J usage is TRBJ1-2; 7 nucleotides agree with TRBD1. Trimming at V came to 0 bases and at J to 6 bases, leaving 1 base not matched to a gene. In germline, CDR1 is KGHSY, CDR2 FQNENV. The CDR3 extends over 13 amino acids. The CDR3 DNA is TGTGCCAGCAGCCAATCGACAGGGAATGGCTACACCTTC. As protein: CASSQSTGNGYTF.

The chain uses TRBV28 and TRBJ1-4; D perhaps matches TRBD1 (5 bases). The V end was cut by 5 bases, the J end by 8 bases, with 15 bases between. The CDR3 is 14 amino acids. Per germline, CDR1 MDHEN and CDR2 SYDVKM. The CDR3 sequence is CASSPPGGREKLFF. CDR3 DNA: TGTGCCAGCAGTCCTCCCGGGGGAAGAGAAAAACTGTTTTTT.

A few counts support this clonotype. This chain joins TRBV7-9 and TRBJ2-7; D gene ambiguous. The CDR3 is made up of 13 amino acids. Germline V CDR1 and CDR2: SEHNR, FQNEAQ (reference sequence). V gave up 6 bases and J gave up 0 bases, with 9 bases separating them. The CDR3, as DNA: TGTGCCAGCAGTCGAAGCACCTCCTACGAGCAGTACGTC. Amino acids: CASSRSTSYEQYV.

The rearrangement uses TRBV6-5 and TRBJ2-2, with D possibly being TRBD1 or TRBD2 (5 bases each). Trimming left V 2 bases short and J 7 bases short, with 17 bases between. The CDR3 loop spans 16 amino acids. Germline CDR1 MNHEY, CDR2 SVGAGI. CDR3 region: CASSYAESGRVGELFF. The CDR3 region has the DNA TGTGCCAGCAGTTACGCAGAGTCGGGGCGGGTCGGGGAGCTGTTTTTT.

This clonotype was counted a few times. The chain employs TRBV20-1 and TRBJ2-3; D gene unclear. V lost 4 bases and J 4 bases, leaving 15 bases between the germline ends. The CDR3 sequence is 14 residues long. Germline V CDR1 and CDR2: DFQATT, SNEGSKA (reference sequence). DNA for the CDR3: TGCAGTGCTACTACGACAAGGGCCGCAGATACGCAGTATTTT. Amino acid sequence: CSATTTRAADTQYF.

The chain carries TRBV7-3 and TRBJ1-2; D is unclear. The germline V gene encodes CDR1 SGHTA and CDR2 FQGTGA. V lost 5 bases and J 5 bases, leaving 15 bases between the germline ends. CDR3 length: 14 amino acids. CDR3 sequence reads: CASSAKHWLYGYTF. DNA for the CDR3: TGTGCCAGCAGCGCAAAACATTGGTTGTATGGCTACACCTTC.